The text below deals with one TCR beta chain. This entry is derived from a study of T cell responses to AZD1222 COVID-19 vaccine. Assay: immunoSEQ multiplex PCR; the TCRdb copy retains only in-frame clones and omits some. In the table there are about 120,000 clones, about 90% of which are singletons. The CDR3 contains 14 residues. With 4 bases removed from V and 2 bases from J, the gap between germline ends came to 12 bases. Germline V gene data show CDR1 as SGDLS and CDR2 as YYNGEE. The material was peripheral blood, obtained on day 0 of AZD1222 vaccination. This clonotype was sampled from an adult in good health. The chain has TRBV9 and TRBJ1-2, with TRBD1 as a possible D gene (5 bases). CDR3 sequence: CASSLGVANYGYTF. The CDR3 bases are TGTGCCAGCAGCCTAGGGGTTGCGAACTATGGCTACACCTTC.